The 6 T cell receptor beta chains given below trace back to one sample, sequenced in a study of CD8+CD57+ T cells in acquired aplastic anemia. Patients included in sequencing had previously demonstrated CD8+CD57+ cell expansion by flow cytometry. Genomic DNA, the template, was used for profiling of the TCR beta VDJ and CDR3. MiXCR, run by TCRdb on the reads, gives a single entry per CDR3 protein. The sample holds nearly 60,000 distinct CDR3 sequences; roughly 60% are singletons and the top ten take approximately 15%. Sequencing was carried out using sorted CD4+, CD8+, or CD8+CD57+ T cells (not recorded which) from PBMCs. All receptors derive from a human donor with aplastic anemia.

There are a few counts of this clonotype. The chain is built from TRBV25-1 and TRBJ2-7, with D perhaps TRBD2 (7 bases). This CDR3 spans 15 amino acids. Trimming stripped 4 bases from V and 0 bases from J, with 13 bases between. The germline gives CDR1 MGHDK, CDR2 SYGVNS. CDR3 nucleotides: TGTGCCAGCAGTGGGGGGGGCAGGGGCTCCTACGAGCAGTACTTC. Translation gives CASSGGGRGSYEQYF.

V gene TRBV7-2 combines with J gene TRBJ2-5; possibly TRBD2 for D (5 bases). CDR1 and CDR2 (germline): SGHTA, FQGNSA. The CDR3 is 13 amino acids. V shed 1 base and J shed 3 bases, with 6 bases lying between them. The CDR3 loop is CASSLVREETQYF. The CDR3, as DNA: TGTGCCAGCAGCTTAGTGAGGGAAGAGACCCAGTACTTC.

In DNA, the CDR3 is TGTGCCATCAGTTACACCGATGAATTGTACGAGCAGTACTTC. This gives the protein CAISYTDELYEQYF. The chain couples TRBV10-3 to TRBJ2-7; D remains unclear. This CDR3 contains 14 residues. Per germline, CDR1 ENHRY and CDR2 SYGVKD. The V gene lost 5 bases and the J gene lost 4 bases, with 15 bases spanning the gap.

The count of this clonotype is one. This sequence joins TRBV5-1 and TRBJ1-6, with TRBD1 identical over 9 bases. The CDR3 length is 17 residues. The ends lost 0 bases at V and 7 bases at J; junction bases unmatched: 8. In germline, CDR1 is SGHRS, CDR2 YFSETQ. The CDR3 protein is CASSLGTRTGGNSPLHF. CDR3 nucleotides: TGCGCCAGCAGCTTGGGGACGAGAACAGGGGGCAATTCACCCCTCCACTTT.

The gene calls are TRBV9 and TRBJ1-6; 9 bases map to TRBD1. The germline V gene has CDR1 SGDLS and CDR2 YYNGEE. V was pared by 0 bases and J by 10 bases, with 14 bases of the junction left unmatched. The CDR3 runs 18 residues. CDR3 sequence: CASSVGETGGEGGSPLHF. In nucleotides, the CDR3 is TGTGCCAGCAGCGTAGGCGAAACAGGGGGCGAAGGTGGGTCACCCCTCCACTTT.

The rearrangement uses TRBV19 and TRBJ2-7, with D perhaps matching TRBD2 (5 bases). The CDR3 runs to 16 residues. V lost 1 base to trimming and J lost 2 bases, with 15 bases between them. Germline-derived CDR1 and CDR2 are LNHDA and SQIVND (reference sequence). The DNA for the CDR3 is TGTGCCAGTAGTATAGGGCGCGGACGGGAAACCTACGAGCAGTACTTC. As protein: CASSIGRGRETYEQYF.